The TCR beta chain described here comes from a study of shared clonotypes between healthy human individuals. Study-wide points: Sequencing depth was expected to affect clonotype sharing among donors.

The germline gives CDR1 MDHEN, CDR2 SYDVKM. This CDR3 is built from 13 residues. V was trimmed by 3 bases and J by 8 bases, leaving 10 bases between them. The repertoire was sequenced with immunoSEQ multiplex PCR; TCRdb's copy has only in-frame clones and lacks some. The sample consists of millions of clones, more than 80% of them appearing once. About this clone itself: Antigen: not known.

The rearrangement links TRBV28 to TRBJ1-4, with unresolved D. The sequencing sample was made of naive CD4+ T cells sorted from blood. The subset here: CD45RA+ positively selected. This sequence originates from a man aged 18 to 30 in good health. CDR3 region: CASSFRGNEKLFF. The DNA for the CDR3 is TGTGCCAGCAGTTTCAGAGGGAACGAAAAACTGTTTTTT.